Below, 4 T cell receptor beta chains from the same sample are listed, as sequenced in a study of T cells in Graves' hyperthyroidism and ophthalmopathy. TCR beta CDR3 sequences were amplified from RNA transcripts. The primer set for the first-round RT-PCR of the TCR CDR3 was HTBI. TCRdb used MiXCR to reprocess the multiplex PCR reads, holding one entry per CDR3 protein. The repertoire has roughly 740,000 distinct CDR3 sequences, approximately 16% of them found once; the top ten carry around 7.7%. Source material: blood. The receptor source for this set is a man younger than 30 with Graves' hyperthyroidism.

This clonotype was seen repeatedly, ten times or more. The chain combines TRBV5-1 with TRBJ1-1; the D is unclear. The CDR3 is 13 residues long. Germline V gene data show CDR1 as SGHRS and CDR2 as YFSETQ. Trimming cost V 4 bases and J 5 bases, with 12 bases left between them. The CDR3 DNA is TGCGCCAGCAGCCGCATAGAGAAGACTGAAGCTTTCTTT. Translating it yields CASSRIEKTEAFF.

This clonotype was counted a few times. Mismatch with germline at one junction end may stem from a read error. The chain is built from TRBV2 and TRBJ2-7; D gene uncertain. This CDR3 contains 14 residues. The V gene's germline CDR1 is SNHLY and CDR2 FYNNEI. The CDR3 DNA is TGTGCCAACAGTGGTTCCGGACGGTCCTACGAGCAGTACTTC. Its protein product is CANSGSGRSYEQYF.

In its sample, this clonotype was seen many times. The chain carries TRBV7-9 and TRBJ2-3, with 8 bases fitting TRBD2. Germline CDR1 reads SEHNR; CDR2 reads FQNEAQ (reference sequence). V lost 5 bases and J lost 0; bases outside the gene matches: 10. CDR3 length: 17 residues. CDR3 in amino acids: CASSGQLAGRSTDTQYF. The CDR3 region has the DNA TGTGCCAGCAGCGGGCAATTAGCGGGACGTAGCACAGATACGCAGTATTTT.

The table lists this clonotype with many counts. The chain's CDR3 is CASTDPDRGANEQYF. The CDR3 DNA is TGTGCCAGCACGGATCCCGACAGGGGAGCCAACGAGCAGTACTTC. The chain couples TRBV18 to TRBJ2-7, with 8 bases lining up with TRBD1. The V segment lost 8 bases and the J segment 5 bases; nucleotides outside the gene matches: 14. The CDR3 loop spans 15 amino acids. CDR1 is KGHSH, CDR2 LQKENI, per germline.